These 2 T cell receptor beta chains share one sample of origin, sequenced in a study of cytomegalovirus exposure and HLA in healthy donors (TCRdb year 2017). Libraries were prepared through the immunoSEQ multiplex PCR assay. For the multiplex PCR, a mixture combining 60 forward primers for TCR Vbeta segments and 13 reverse primers for TCR Jbeta segments was used. TCRdb re-hosts the immuneACCESS table, in-frame sequences only. Its copies lack some clones; in the studies checked, an unresolved V gene accounts for under half of them, and the cause for the rest is not known. In this sample the table shows some 99,000 clones, roughly 76% of which occur a single time. The ten most abundant clones make up more than 6% of the sample. The specimen sequenced was PBMCs. The receptors were sampled from a woman aged 50 to 65 in good health and CMV-seropositive.

The chain uses TRBV9 and TRBJ2-5; no clear D. This CDR3 is 10 amino acids long. Germline V gene lookup returns CDR1 SGDLS and CDR2 YYNGEE. Trimming left V 7 bases short and J 7 bases short, with 8 bases between. DNA of the CDR3: TGTGCCAGCCCTAGGTGGACCCAGTACTTC. It yields the protein CASPRWTQYF.

The rearrangement joins TRBV21-1 to TRBJ2-7; TRBD2, the table's D call, lacks a check against the DNA. TRBV21-1 is flagged as a pseudogene. The CDR3 length is 16 residues. The CDR3 loop reads CASSPQEGYSSYEQYF. The CDR3 bases are TGTGCCAGCAGCCCCCAGGAGGGCTACAGCTCCTACGAGCAGTACTTC.